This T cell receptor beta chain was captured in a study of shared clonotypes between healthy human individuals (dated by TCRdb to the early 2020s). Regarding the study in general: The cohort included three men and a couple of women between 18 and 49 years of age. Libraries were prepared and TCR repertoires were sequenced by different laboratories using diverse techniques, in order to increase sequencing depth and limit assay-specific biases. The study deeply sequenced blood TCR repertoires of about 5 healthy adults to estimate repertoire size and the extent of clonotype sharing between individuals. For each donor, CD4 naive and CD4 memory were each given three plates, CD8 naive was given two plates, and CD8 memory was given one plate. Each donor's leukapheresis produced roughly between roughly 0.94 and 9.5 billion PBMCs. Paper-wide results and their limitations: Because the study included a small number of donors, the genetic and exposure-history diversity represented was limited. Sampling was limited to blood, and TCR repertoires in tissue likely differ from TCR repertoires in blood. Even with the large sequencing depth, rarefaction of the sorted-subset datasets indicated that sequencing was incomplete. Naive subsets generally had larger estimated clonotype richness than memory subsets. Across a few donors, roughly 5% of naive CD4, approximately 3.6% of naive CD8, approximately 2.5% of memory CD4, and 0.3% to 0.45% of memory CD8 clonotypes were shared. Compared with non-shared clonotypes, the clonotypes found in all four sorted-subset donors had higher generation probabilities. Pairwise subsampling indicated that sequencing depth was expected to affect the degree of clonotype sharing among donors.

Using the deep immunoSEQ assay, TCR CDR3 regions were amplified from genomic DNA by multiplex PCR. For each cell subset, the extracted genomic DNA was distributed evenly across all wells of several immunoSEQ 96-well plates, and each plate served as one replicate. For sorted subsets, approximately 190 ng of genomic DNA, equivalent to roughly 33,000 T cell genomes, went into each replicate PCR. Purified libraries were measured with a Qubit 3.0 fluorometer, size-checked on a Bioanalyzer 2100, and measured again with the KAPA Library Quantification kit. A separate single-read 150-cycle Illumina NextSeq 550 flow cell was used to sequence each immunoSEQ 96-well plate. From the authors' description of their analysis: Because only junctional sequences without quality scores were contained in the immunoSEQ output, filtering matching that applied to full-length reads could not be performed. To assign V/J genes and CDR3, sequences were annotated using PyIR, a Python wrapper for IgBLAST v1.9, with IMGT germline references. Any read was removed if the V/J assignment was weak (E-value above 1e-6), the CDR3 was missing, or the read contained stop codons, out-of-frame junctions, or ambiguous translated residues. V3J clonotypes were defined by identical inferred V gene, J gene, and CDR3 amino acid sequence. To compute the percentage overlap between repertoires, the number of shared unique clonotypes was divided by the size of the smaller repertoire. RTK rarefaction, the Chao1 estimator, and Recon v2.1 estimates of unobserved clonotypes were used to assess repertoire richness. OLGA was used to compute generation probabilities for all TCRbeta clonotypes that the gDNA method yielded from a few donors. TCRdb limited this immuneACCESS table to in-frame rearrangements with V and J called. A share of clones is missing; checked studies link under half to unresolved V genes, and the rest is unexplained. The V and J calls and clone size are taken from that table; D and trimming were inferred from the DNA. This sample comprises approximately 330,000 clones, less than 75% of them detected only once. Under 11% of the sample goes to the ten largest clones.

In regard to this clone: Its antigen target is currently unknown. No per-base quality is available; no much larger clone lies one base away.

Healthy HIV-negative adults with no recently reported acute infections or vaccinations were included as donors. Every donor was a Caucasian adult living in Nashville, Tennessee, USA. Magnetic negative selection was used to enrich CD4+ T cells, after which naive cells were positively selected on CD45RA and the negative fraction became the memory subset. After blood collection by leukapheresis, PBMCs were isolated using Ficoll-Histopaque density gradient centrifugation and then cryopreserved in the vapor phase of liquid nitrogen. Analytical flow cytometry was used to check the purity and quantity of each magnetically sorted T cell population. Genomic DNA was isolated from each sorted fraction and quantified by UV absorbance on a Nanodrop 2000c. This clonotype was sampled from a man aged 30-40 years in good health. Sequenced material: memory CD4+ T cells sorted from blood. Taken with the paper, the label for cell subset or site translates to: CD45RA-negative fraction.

The sequenced DNA is TGTGCCAGCAGCTTAGCAAAGGGGCTTACATCCTACGAGCAGTACTTC. Its protein product is CASSLAKGLTSYEQYF. The rearrangement combines TRBV7-8 with TRBJ2-7; TRBD1 is perhaps the D gene, given 5 matching bases. CDR1 and CDR2, looked up from the germline V gene, are SGHVS and FQNEAQ. The CDR3 runs 16 residues from the cysteine to the phenylalanine. Only the CDR3 DNA stays, 48 bases, in frame from base 1. V gives up 0 bases and J gives up 1 base, and the segment between their germline ends measures 13 bases.